This T cell receptor (beta chain) was profiled in a study of blood T cell repertoires in COVID-19. About the research overall: Samples came from the United States, Italy and Spain, spanning acute and convalescent COVID-19. PBMCs, B-cell-depleted T cells, or T cells provided the cDNA or gDNA that made up the material.

Original handling: The assay estimated nucleated cells by amplifying reference gene primers. Assay used: immunoSEQ multiplex PCR; TCRdb lists only in-frame clones, some missing. The V and J calls and clone size are taken from that table; D and trimming were inferred from the DNA. The sample holds around 45,000 clones, roughly nine tenths seen once. This CDR3 is built from 19 residues. V lost 0 bases and J lost 3; bases outside the gene matches: 12. Germline CDR1 reads LGHNA; CDR2 reads YSLEER. Material for sequencing was peripheral blood. The genes are TRBV4-3 and TRBJ2-1, with 9 positions matching TRBD2. The source of this sequence is a human donor in a cohort sampled during active COVID-19. The CDR3 is CASSQEVQRGAFLYNEQFF. The CDR3 DNA follows: TGCGCCAGCAGCCAAGAAGTACAGCGGGGGGCCTTCCTCTACAATGAGCAGTTCTTC.